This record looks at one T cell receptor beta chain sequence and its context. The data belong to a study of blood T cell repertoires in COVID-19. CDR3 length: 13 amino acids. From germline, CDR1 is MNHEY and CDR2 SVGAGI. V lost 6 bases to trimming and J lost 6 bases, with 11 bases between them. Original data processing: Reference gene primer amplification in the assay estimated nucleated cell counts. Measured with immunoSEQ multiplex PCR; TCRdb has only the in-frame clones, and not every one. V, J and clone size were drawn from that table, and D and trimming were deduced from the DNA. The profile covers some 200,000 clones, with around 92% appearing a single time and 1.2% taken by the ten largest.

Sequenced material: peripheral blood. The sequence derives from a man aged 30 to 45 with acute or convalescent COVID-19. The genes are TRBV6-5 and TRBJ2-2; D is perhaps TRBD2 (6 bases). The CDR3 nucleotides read TGTGCCAGCAGCCTCGGGGGATCCGGGGAGCTGTTTTTT. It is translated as CASSLGGSGELFF.